Sequencing of this T cell receptor beta chain was carried out in a study of cytomegalovirus exposure and HLA in healthy donors. Study-level results: A few chains linked to CMV were shown in vitro to be specific for CMV antigens.

Germline CDR1 MNHEY, CDR2 SMNVEV (reference sequence). V trimming: 6 bases; J trimming: 4 bases; junction bases outside the gene matches: 11. The CDR3 has 15 residues. PCR primers comprised 60 Vbeta and 13 Jbeta primers. Profiled with immunoSEQ multiplex PCR; TCRdb holds only in-frame clones, not every one. The sample lists some 120,000 clones, around 80% occurring once. Points on this clone: Its antigen is still unknown.

The sequenced sample consisted of PBMCs. This clonotype originated in a man aged 50-59 years in good health and CMV-seronegative. The chain is built from TRBV27 and TRBJ2-7; 8 nucleotides match TRBD1. CDR3 sequence: CASRPRGPMVYEQYF. CDR3 bases: TGTGCCAGCAGACCCAGGGGGCCGATGGTGTACGAGCAGTACTTC.